These T cell receptor beta chains were read from a single sample in a study of blood T cell repertoires in COVID-19. This table comes from immunoSEQ multiplex PCR, and its TCRdb copy is limited to in-frame clones, with some not included. The table includes 300,000 to 350,000 clones, approximately 88% detected once. The sequencing input was peripheral blood. The receptors were sampled from a man under 40 with COVID-19, enrolled during active disease. CDR3s include the opening cysteine and the closing phenylalanine or tryptophan. A D gene is named only where the DNA matches it firmly. Rows give clone size only sometimes, using once, few, many, or a class for an expanded clone.

d_call clone_size j_call v_call cdr3_aa cdr3_nt
- once TRBJ2-1 TRBV5-5 CASSLGPGSTYNEQFF TGTGCCAGCAGCTTGGGGCCGGGGTCGACCTACAATGAGCAGTTCTTC
TRBD1 - TRBJ1-5 TRBV7-8 CASSLTGGNQPQHF TGTGCCAGCAGCCTAACAGGGGGCAATCAGCCCCAGCATTTT
- - TRBJ1-1 TRBV7-9 CASSLSHTEAFF TGTGCCAGCAGCTTAAGCCACACTGAAGCTTTCTTT
- - TRBJ2-2 TRBV5-6 CASSLGQLSNTGELFF TGTGCCAGCAGCTTGGGACAGCTTTCGAACACCGGGGAGCTGTTTTTT
- once TRBJ1-5 TRBV5-5 CASSLGGYSNQPQHF TGTGCCAGCAGCCTCGGAGGATATAGCAATCAGCCCCAGCATTTT
- - TRBJ2-2 TRBV24-1 CATSGYGELFF TGTGCCACCAGTGGTTACGGGGAGCTGTTTTTT
TRBD1 - TRBJ1-1 TRBV11-2 CASSLDRVRNTEAFF TGTGCCAGCAGCCTCGACAGGGTAAGGAACACTGAAGCTTTCTTT
- - TRBJ2-7 TRBV28 CASSFQDKAYEQYF TGTGCCAGCAGTTTCCAGGACAAGGCCTACGAGCAGTACTTC
TRBD1 - TRBJ1-1 TRBV18 CASSPPGTVAMNTEAFF TGTGCCAGCTCACCACCAGGGACAGTGGCGATGAACACTGAAGCTTTCTTT
- - TRBJ2-7 TRBV30 CAWSALDRGISYEQYF TGTGCCTGGAGTGCCCTGGACCGAGGGATCTCCTACGAGCAGTACTTC
- - TRBJ2-7 TRBV5-6 CASSLNSEQYF TGTGCCAGCAGCTTAAATAGCGAGCAGTACTTC
- - TRBJ1-3 TRBV5-1 CASTLGSSGNTIYF TGCGCCAGCACCCTAGGCAGTTCTGGAAACACCATATATTTT
- - TRBJ1-5 TRBV6-2/TRBV6-3 CASSTLGWSNQPQHF TGTGCCAGCAGTACCCTAGGTTGGAGCAATCAGCCCCAGCATTTT
- - TRBJ2-7 TRBV28 CASSPFRAGSYEQYF TGTGCCAGCAGTCCATTTCGCGCAGGATCCTACGAGCAGTACTTC
- - TRBJ1-5 TRBV19 CASSMEYLTSNQPQHF TGTGCCAGTAGTATGGAGTATTTAACTAGCAATCAGCCCCAGCATTTT
- - TRBJ1-5 TRBV19 CASSTRQKLINQPQHF TGTGCCAGTAGTACAAGACAGAAGCTTATCAATCAGCCCCAGCATTTT
TRBD1 - TRBJ1-6 TRBV7-2 CASSQLGQGVSPLHF TGTGCCAGCAGCCAGTTGGGACAGGGGGTTTCACCCCTCCACTTT
- - TRBJ2-7 TRBV27 CASRPFGGSYEQYF TGTGCCAGCAGACCCTTTGGAGGCTCCTACGAGCAGTACTTC
- - TRBJ2-1 TRBV19 CASSMGGFNEQFF TGTGCCAGTAGTATGGGGGGATTCAATGAGCAGTTCTTC
TRBD1 once TRBJ2-1 TRBV7-8 CASSLFAYRGGEQFF TGTGCCAGCAGCTTATTTGCGTACAGGGGTGGTGAGCAGTTCTTC
TRBD1 - TRBJ1-2 TRBV10-3 CAISDRDRVYGYTF TGTGCCATCAGCGACAGGGATCGGGTCTATGGCTACACCTTC
- - TRBJ2-1 TRBV4-3 CASSQDRAGRTNEQFF TGCGCCAGCAGCCAAGATCGGGCAGGGCGTACCAATGAGCAGTTCTTC
- - TRBJ1-4 TRBV6-2/TRBV6-3 CASSGTPGGATNEKLFF TGTGCCAGCAGCGGGACGCCCGGGGGGGCAACTAATGAAAAACTGTTTTTT
- - TRBJ2-1 TRBV7-6 CASSLGPPVEQFF TGTGCCAGCAGCTTAGGTCCCCCCGTGGAGCAGTTCTTC
- few TRBJ1-2 TRBV28 CASGPNYGYTF TGTGCCAGTGGGCCTAACTATGGCTACACCTTC
TRBD2 - TRBJ2-1 TRBV11-3 CASSPRLAPSNEQFF TGTGCCAGCAGCCCCCGACTAGCTCCTTCCAATGAGCAGTTCTTC
TRBD1 few TRBJ1-5 TRBV28 CASRRQGTHQPQHF TGTGCCAGCAGAAGACAGGGAACACATCAGCCCCAGCATTTT
TRBD1 - TRBJ2-7 TRBV29-1 CSVRQGSSYEQYF TGCAGCGTTCGACAGGGGAGCTCCTACGAGCAGTACTTC
- - TRBJ1-4 TRBV20-1 CSASRGANEKLFF TGCAGTGCTAGTAGAGGAGCCAATGAAAAACTGTTTTTT
- - TRBJ2-1 TRBV12-1 CASSFEVAPYNEQFF TGTGCCAGCAGCTTTGAAGTAGCGCCGTACAATGAGCAGTTCTTC
- - TRBJ2-2 TRBV7-2 CASSSDSGELFF TGTGCCAGCAGCTCAGACAGCGGGGAGCTGTTTTTT
TRBD1 - TRBJ2-1 TRBV28 CASSPGQGDEQFF TGTGCCAGCAGTCCGGGACAGGGGGATGAGCAGTTCTTC
TRBD2 - TRBJ2-5 TRBV29-1 CSVEDLLAEWGETQYF TGCAGCGTTGAAGATCTTCTAGCGGAGTGGGGAGAGACCCAGTACTTC
TRBD1 once TRBJ2-7 TRBV27 CASSFSGQILTYEQYF TGTGCCAGCTCCTTTTCGGGACAGATACTAACCTACGAGCAGTACTTC
TRBD1 - TRBJ2-3 TRBV6-5 CASSYKGGTGVDTQYF TGTGCCAGCAGTTACAAAGGCGGGACAGGGGTCGATACGCAGTATTTT
TRBD1 - TRBJ1-6 TRBV6-1 CASSPGTGNLSPLHF TGTGCCAGCAGTCCCGGGACAGGAAATCTATCACCCCTCCACTTT
- - TRBJ1-2 TRBV6-4 CASSQYSTRRGPFYGYTF TGTGCCAGCAGTCAATATTCAACGCGTAGAGGCCCCTTCTATGGCTACACCTTC
- few TRBJ1-1 TRBV6-1 CASSSAGGTEAFF TGTGCCAGCAGCTCGGCGGGCGGCACTGAAGCTTTCTTT
- - TRBJ2-2 TRBV18 CASSPDRNTGELFF TGTGCCAGCTCACCCGACAGGAACACCGGGGAGCTGTTTTTT
- few TRBJ2-3 TRBV7-9 CASSSQNTQYF TGTGCCAGCAGCTCACAGAATACGCAGTATTTT
TRBD1 - TRBJ2-1 TRBV2 CASSRTGGNGEQFF TGTGCCAGCAGCCGGACAGGGGGGAATGGTGAGCAGTTCTTC
- once TRBJ1-5 TRBV6-2/TRBV6-3 CASSYGGSYSNQPQHF TGTGCCAGCAGTTATGGGGGCAGTTATAGCAATCAGCCCCAGCATTTT
- - TRBJ2-7 TRBV5-1 CASSVDYSSYEQYF TGCGCCAGCAGCGTTGACTACAGTTCCTACGAGCAGTACTTC
TRBD1 few TRBJ2-7 TRBV5-6 CASSLLGLGQGTDYEQYF TGTGCCAGCAGCCTTCTCGGTTTGGGACAGGGGACGGACTACGAGCAGTACTTC
TRBD1 - TRBJ2-1 TRBV15 CATSTSFTGDNEQFF TGTGCCACCAGCACATCCTTTACAGGGGACAATGAGCAGTTCTTC
- once TRBJ2-7 TRBV29-1 CSVEIAGVIVGEQYF TGCAGCGTTGAAATAGCCGGGGTCATAGTGGGCGAGCAGTACTTC
- - TRBJ2-7 TRBV21-1 CASSKNPRTGAYEQYF TGTGCCAGCAGCAAAAATCCCAGGACAGGGGCCTACGAGCAGTACTTC
- - TRBJ2-5 TRBV4-3 CASSQDAGETQYF TGCGCCAGCAGCCAAGACGCCGGGGAGACCCAGTACTTC
- - TRBJ1-4 TRBV15 CATSTPGALTNEKLFF TGTGCCACCAGCACCCCAGGGGCGCTGACTAATGAAAAACTGTTTTTT
TRBD1 - TRBJ1-2 TRBV7-3 CASSPSGGGGFSGYTF TGTGCCAGCAGCCCCTCAGGTGGAGGGGGCTTCTCCGGCTACACCTTC
TRBD1 - TRBJ2-7 TRBV30 CAWNTPGQVLSYEQYF TGTGCCTGGAATACTCCGGGACAGGTCCTCTCCTACGAGCAGTACTTC
- - TRBJ2-1 TRBV6-2/TRBV6-3 CASSPRVGSSYNEQFF TGTGCCAGCAGTCCCAGGGTCGGAAGTTCCTACAATGAGCAGTTCTTC
TRBD2 - TRBJ2-5 TRBV30 CAWTPPRYSGGRNF TGTGCCTGGACCCCCCCTCGGTACAGCGGGGGCAGGAACTTC
TRBD2 - TRBJ2-1 TRBV28 CASSLGLAGGRTDYNEQFF TGTGCCAGCAGTCTTGGACTAGCGGGAGGCAGAACTGACTACAATGAGCAGTTCTTC
- - TRBJ1-2 TRBV27 CASSLNGGQKSNYGYTF TGTGCCAGCAGTTTAAATGGCGGCCAGAAATCTAACTATGGCTACACCTTC